These 12 T cell receptor beta chains originate from one sample sequenced in a study of shared clonotypes between healthy human individuals. The repertoire was sequenced with immunoSEQ multiplex PCR; TCRdb's copy has only in-frame clones and lacks some. Among 1 million to 1.3 million clones listed, approximately 78% were seen once. Sequenced sample: memory CD4+ T cells from PBMCs. Subset described: CD45RA-negative fraction. All receptors derive from a man between 18 and 29 years old in good health. Some clones in this sample may be carry-over from other donors' samples.

Remarks on this clone: A single base separates this from a much larger clone, so it may be a read error. The rearrangement uses TRBV11-2 and TRBJ2-7, with 9 bases aligning to TRBD1. J gave up 2 bases and V 1 base, and 0 bases lay outside the gene matches. Germline V gives CDR1 SGHAT, CDR2 FQNNGV. CDR3 length equals 14 residues. The CDR3 protein is CASSLGTGAYEQYF. CDR3 sequence (DNA): TGTGCCAGCAGCTTAGGGACAGGGGCCTACGAGCAGTACTTC.

The chain recombines TRBV5-1 with TRBJ2-7; D gene ambiguous. V lost 2 bases to trimming and J lost 7 bases, with 13 bases between them. There are 13 residues in the CDR3. Germline-derived CDR1 and CDR2 are SGHRS and YFSETQ. The CDR3 is CASSLGPEREQYF. The CDR3 DNA reads TGCGCCAGCAGCTTAGGACCCGAAAGGGAGCAGTACTTC.

V usage is TRBV5-6 and J usage is TRBJ2-3, with 9 bases matching TRBD2. The germline V gene encodes CDR1 SGHDT and CDR2 YYEEEE. Germline trimming cut 4 bases from V and 1 base from J; bases unmatched to any gene: 10. There are 17 residues in the CDR3. The CDR3 nucleotides read TGTGCCAGCAGCCGGGGCGGGAGGGCGATGGGCACAGATACGCAGTATTTT. It encodes CASSRGGRAMGTDTQYF.

V usage is TRBV4-3 and J usage is TRBJ2-3; D not certain. The CDR3 spans 13 residues. Deletions cut 6 bases from V and 4 bases from J, with 11 bases between. Germline CDR1 reads LGHNA; CDR2 reads YSLEER. The CDR3 DNA reads TGCGCCAGCAGACAGACCCCGGCAGATACGCAGTATTTT. Protein sequence: CASRQTPADTQYF.

This clone showed up just a few times. Here the CDR3 reads CASSLGQGLSYGYTF. As DNA, the CDR3 is TGCGCCAGCAGCTTGGGGCAGGGGCTATCCTATGGCTACACCTTC. The rearrangement links TRBV5-1 to TRBJ1-2; tentative D call: TRBD1 (6 bases). The CDR3 runs to 15 residues. Germline V CDR1 and CDR2: SGHRS, YFSETQ. Trimming took 0 bases from V and 4 from J, leaving 13 bases between them.

The rearrangement links TRBV6-1 to TRBJ1-2, with 10 bases matching TRBD1. CDR3 length: 14 amino acids. Unmatched junction bases numbered 8, after V lost 8 bases and J lost 5 bases. CDR1 is MNHNS, CDR2 SASEGT, per germline. The CDR3 protein is CASRTGGLTYGYTF. Written as DNA, the CDR3 is TGTGCCAGCCGGACAGGGGGACTTACGTATGGCTACACCTTC.

As to this clone: Other nucleotide sequences from this sample produce the same CDR3. The chain combines TRBV5-1 with TRBJ1-4, with TRBD1 matching 8 bases. Trimming took 2 bases from V and 8 from J; bases not matched to a gene: 5. Germline CDR1 and CDR2: SGHRS and YFSETQ. CDR3 length: 14 amino acids. The CDR3 reads CASSFQGAREKLFF. The CDR3 bases are TGCGCCAGCAGCTTTCAGGGGGCACGGGAAAAACTGTTTTTT.

The chain uses TRBV7-2 and TRBJ1-2; no clear D gene. V lost 4 bases and J lost 4, with 10 bases in between. This CDR3 has 13 residues. Looked up from germline, CDR1 is SGHTA and CDR2 is FQGNSA. The DNA for the CDR3 is TGTGCCAGCAGCTCCTCCGTTGGCTATGGCTACACCTTC. Amino acids: CASSSSVGYGYTF.

Details on this clone: The same CDR3 also results from other DNA sequences found in this sample. This sequence joins TRBV6-4 and TRBJ2-3; D gene unclear. Per germline, CDR1 MRHNA and CDR2 SNTAGT. CDR3 size: 13 residues. V lost 2 bases to trimming and J lost 2 bases, with 5 bases between them. CDR3 loop: CASSDRATDTQYF. CDR3 DNA: TGTGCCAGCAGTGACAGGGCCACAGATACGCAGTATTTT.

V gene TRBV19 combines with J gene TRBJ2-2; TRBD2 matches 8 bases. J gave up 11 bases and V 0 bases, and 5 bases lay outside the gene matches. This CDR3 region has 14 residues. CDR1 is LNHDA and CDR2 is SQIVND in the germline V gene (reference sequence). The CDR3 DNA reads TGTGCCAGTAGTATAGATGCGGGAGGACGAGAGCTGTTTTTT. Protein product: CASSIDAGGRELFF.

The rearrangement links TRBV5-1 to TRBJ1-2, with TRBD1 identical over 10 bases. Germline V gene sequence: CDR1 SGHRS, CDR2 YFSETQ. V gave up 4 bases and J gave up 5 bases; unmatched junction bases: 11. The CDR3 loop spans 16 amino acids. CDR3 sequence: CASSHDPGQGLYGYTF. The CDR3 DNA sequence: TGCGCCAGCAGCCACGACCCGGGACAGGGGTTATATGGCTACACCTTC.

The chain couples TRBV28 to TRBJ1-2; maybe TRBD1 (5 bases). The CDR3 loop spans 14 amino acids. V was pared by 7 bases and J by 6 bases, with 18 bases between. Germline CDR1 MDHEN, CDR2 SYDVKM. The CDR3 bases are TGTGCCAGCATCCGGTCCGGGGGATACGATGGCTACACCTTC. Protein sequence: CASIRSGGYDGYTF.